The sequence of this T cell receptor (beta chain) was determined in a study of technical replicates of blood from a few donors. The assay was immunoSEQ multiplex PCR, and TCRdb's table has in-frame clones only and misses some. The table shows tens of thousands of clones, with approximately 95% occurring only once. V dropped 0 bases and J dropped 3; count of bases not matched to a gene: 5. Germline values: CDR1 MGHRA, CDR2 YSYEKL. The CDR3 runs 16 residues. The receptor comes from a human donor in good health. Source material: T cells isolated from PBMCs. This chain uses TRBV4-1 with TRBJ2-7; 10 bases fit TRBD2. CDR3 sequence (DNA): TGCGCCAGCAGCCAAGACCCCGGGACTAGCGTCTACGAGCAGTACTTC. Translated: CASSQDPGTSVYEQYF.